Listed below are T cell receptor beta chains from one sample, sequenced in a study of CD8 T cells in Susac syndrome. One entry per CDR3 protein, called by TCRdb with MiXCR from the immunoSEQ multiplex PCR reads. The repertoire holds about 250,000 distinct CDR3 sequences, with 80% to 95% as singletons. Sequencing input: CD4+ T cells from PBMCs. These receptors were obtained from a human donor with multiple sclerosis. Both conserved end residues are part of each CDR3. The order of the fields is CDR3 protein, CDR3 DNA, clone size, J gene, D gene, V gene. A D gene is named only where the DNA matches it firmly. The size field is filled for only some rows; it gives once, few, many or a size class.

CDR3aa: CASSSGLSGANVLTF
CDR3nt: TGTGCCAGCAGCAGTGGACTTTCTGGGGCCAACGTCCTGACTTTC
abundance: .
j_gene: TRBJ2-6
d_gene: .
v_gene: TRBV5-5

CDR3aa: CAWSAPTGNEQYF
CDR3nt: TGTGCCTGGAGTGCCCCGACAGGGAACGAGCAGTACTTC
abundance: .
j_gene: TRBJ2-7
d_gene: TRBD1
v_gene: TRBV30

CDR3aa: CASSQEIPGNTEAFF
CDR3nt: TGCGCCAGCAGCCAAGAGATTCCGGGGAACACTGAAGCTTTCTTT
abundance: .
j_gene: TRBJ1-1
d_gene: .
v_gene: TRBV4-1

CDR3aa: CASSLGPGYHGYGYTF
CDR3nt: TGTGCCAGCAGCTTGGGGCCCGGGTATCATGGCTATGGCTACACCTTC
abundance: once
j_gene: TRBJ1-2
d_gene: .
v_gene: TRBV5-6

CDR3aa: CATQETVGNYGYTF
CDR3nt: TGTGCCACCCAAGAGACAGTGGGAAACTATGGCTACACCTTC
abundance: .
j_gene: TRBJ1-2
d_gene: .
v_gene: TRBV28

CDR3aa: CASRSTGGRDGYTF
CDR3nt: TGTGCCAGTAGATCGACAGGGGGACGGGATGGCTACACCTTC
abundance: .
j_gene: TRBJ1-2
d_gene: TRBD1
v_gene: TRBV19

CDR3aa: CASSLGGKGGELFF
CDR3nt: TGTGCCAGCAGTTTGGGGGGAAAGGGCGGGGAGCTGTTTTTT
abundance: .
j_gene: TRBJ2-2
d_gene: .
v_gene: TRBV12-3/TRBV12-4

CDR3aa: CSVAGTGGPYEQYF
CDR3nt: TGCAGCGTTGCCGGGACAGGGGGCCCCTACGAGCAGTACTTC
abundance: .
j_gene: TRBJ2-7
d_gene: TRBD1
v_gene: TRBV29-1

CDR3aa: CASSSGQVYNEQFF
CDR3nt: TGTGCCAGCAGCTCCGGACAGGTCTACAATGAGCAGTTCTTC
abundance: .
j_gene: TRBJ2-1
d_gene: TRBD1
v_gene: TRBV7-2

CDR3aa: CSASGQEPTDTQYF
CDR3nt: TGCAGTGCTAGCGGACAGGAGCCTACAGATACGCAGTATTTT
abundance: .
j_gene: TRBJ2-3
d_gene: TRBD1
v_gene: TRBV20-1

CDR3aa: CASSSRVRTSGSTTTGETQYF
CDR3nt: TGTGCCAGCAGCTCAAGAGTAAGGACTAGCGGGAGTACAACCACAGGCGAGACCCAGTACTTC
abundance: once
j_gene: TRBJ2-5
d_gene: TRBD2
v_gene: TRBV11-2

CDR3aa: CASSPPITGGFSYNEQFF
CDR3nt: TGTGCCAGCTCACCACCGATTACTGGTGGATTCTCCTACAATGAGCAGTTCTTC
abundance: .
j_gene: TRBJ2-1
d_gene: .
v_gene: TRBV18

CDR3aa: CASSLRGGWENTEAFF
CDR3nt: TGTGCCAGCAGCTTGAGAGGGGGCTGGGAGAACACTGAAGCTTTCTTT
abundance: .
j_gene: TRBJ1-1
d_gene: TRBD1
v_gene: TRBV5-6

CDR3aa: CASSYRGVSYEQYF
CDR3nt: TGTGCCAGCAGTTACAGGGGAGTCTCCTACGAGCAGTACTTC
abundance: few
j_gene: TRBJ2-7
d_gene: TRBD1
v_gene: TRBV12-3/TRBV12-4

CDR3aa: CASSPTPRTETQYF
CDR3nt: TGTGCCAGCTCACCCACACCCCGCACAGAGACCCAGTACTTC
abundance: .
j_gene: TRBJ2-5
d_gene: .
v_gene: TRBV18

CDR3aa: CASSSLWGENQPQHF
CDR3nt: TGTGCCAGCAGCTCCCTGTGGGGGGAGAATCAGCCCCAGCATTTT
abundance: once
j_gene: TRBJ1-5
d_gene: .
v_gene: TRBV7-3

CDR3aa: CASSQDGATSGRMETQYF
CDR3nt: TGTGCCAGCAGCCAAGATGGGGCGACTAGCGGGAGAATGGAGACCCAGTACTTC
abundance: .
j_gene: TRBJ2-5
d_gene: TRBD2
v_gene: TRBV4-2

CDR3aa: CAWDRDRGNTGELFF
CDR3nt: TGTGCCTGGGACCGGGACAGGGGAAACACCGGGGAGCTGTTTTTT
abundance: .
j_gene: TRBJ2-2
d_gene: TRBD1
v_gene: TRBV30

CDR3aa: CATSREHRSNEKLFF
CDR3nt: TGTGCCACCAGCAGAGAACACAGGAGTAATGAAAAACTGTTTTTT
abundance: once
j_gene: TRBJ1-4
d_gene: .
v_gene: TRBV15

CDR3aa: CASSNGQSNYGYTF
CDR3nt: TGTGCCAGCAGTAATGGACAGAGCAACTATGGCTACACCTTC
abundance: .
j_gene: TRBJ1-2
d_gene: .
v_gene: TRBV6-4

CDR3aa: CASSQVGRAQETQYF
CDR3nt: TGCGCCAGCAGCCAAGTGGGCCGAGCCCAAGAGACCCAGTACTTC
abundance: .
j_gene: TRBJ2-5
d_gene: .
v_gene: TRBV4-1

CDR3aa: CASSLGSFSSYNEQFF
CDR3nt: TGTGCCAGCAGCTTAGGGTCCTTCAGCTCCTACAATGAGCAGTTCTTC
abundance: .
j_gene: TRBJ2-1
d_gene: .
v_gene: TRBV7-9

CDR3aa: CASSQEAGAGTEAFF
CDR3nt: TGCGCCAGCAGCCAAGAAGCAGGGGCGGGCACTGAAGCTTTCTTT
abundance: .
j_gene: TRBJ1-1
d_gene: .
v_gene: TRBV4-1

CDR3aa: CASSHVPGGPGSGANVLTF
CDR3nt: TGCGCCAGCAGCCACGTCCCTGGTGGGCCAGGCTCTGGGGCCAACGTCCTGACTTTC
abundance: .
j_gene: TRBJ2-6
d_gene: .
v_gene: TRBV5-1

CDR3aa: CSARRTGAMNTEAFF
CDR3nt: TGCAGTGCTAGACGGACAGGGGCGATGAACACTGAAGCTTTCTTT
abundance: .
j_gene: TRBJ1-1
d_gene: TRBD1
v_gene: TRBV20-1

CDR3aa: CASSTVTGNSQPQHF
CDR3nt: TGTGCCAGCAGTACCGTGACAGGGAACAGCCAGCCCCAGCATTTT
abundance: .
j_gene: TRBJ1-5
d_gene: TRBD1
v_gene: TRBV12-3/TRBV12-4

CDR3aa: CSVRRGMNTEAFF
CDR3nt: TGCAGCGTCCGACGGGGAATGAACACTGAAGCTTTCTTT
abundance: .
j_gene: TRBJ1-1
d_gene: .
v_gene: TRBV29-1

CDR3aa: CSAGGGRGANEKLFF
CDR3nt: TGCAGTGCTGGGGGTGGACGAGGGGCTAATGAAAAACTGTTTTTT
abundance: .
j_gene: TRBJ1-4
d_gene: .
v_gene: TRBV20-1

CDR3aa: CASSVAQDNSPLHF
CDR3nt: TGTGCCAGCAGCGTAGCACAGGATAATTCACCCCTCCACTTT
abundance: .
j_gene: TRBJ1-6
d_gene: .
v_gene: TRBV9

CDR3aa: CASTLSGGFRELFF
CDR3nt: TGTGCCAGCACTTTATCCGGTGGGTTCCGGGAGCTGTTTTTT
abundance: once
j_gene: TRBJ2-2
d_gene: .
v_gene: TRBV6-2/TRBV6-3

CDR3aa: CATSRDPLQGAYNEKLFF
CDR3nt: TGTGCCACCAGCAGAGATCCGTTACAGGGGGCGTATAATGAAAAACTGTTTTTT
abundance: .
j_gene: TRBJ1-4
d_gene: TRBD1
v_gene: TRBV15

CDR3aa: CASSLASMGDSPLHF
CDR3nt: TGCGCCAGCAGCTTAGCGTCCATGGGGGATTCACCCCTCCACTTT
abundance: .
j_gene: TRBJ1-6
d_gene: .
v_gene: TRBV5-1

CDR3aa: CASSLPGRGGTEAFF
CDR3nt: TGTGCCAGCAGCCTACCTGGACGGGGGGGCACTGAAGCTTTCTTT
abundance: .
j_gene: TRBJ1-1
d_gene: .
v_gene: TRBV3-1

CDR3aa: CASRADLRNTGELFF
CDR3nt: TGTGCCAGCAGAGCGGACTTACGGAACACCGGGGAGCTGTTTTTT
abundance: .
j_gene: TRBJ2-2
d_gene: .
v_gene: TRBV5-4

CDR3aa: CASSSRWDTQYF
CDR3nt: TGTGCCAGCAGCTCCCGGTGGGATACGCAGTATTTT
abundance: .
j_gene: TRBJ2-3
d_gene: .
v_gene: TRBV11-1

CDR3aa: CASSLGLAEEGTGELFF
CDR3nt: TGTGCCAGCAGCCTAGGGCTAGCGGAGGAGGGCACCGGGGAGCTGTTTTTT
abundance: once
j_gene: TRBJ2-2
d_gene: TRBD2
v_gene: TRBV13

CDR3aa: CASSVTGAGETQYF
CDR3nt: TGTGCCAGCAGCGTAACAGGGGCCGGGGAGACCCAGTACTTC
abundance: .
j_gene: TRBJ2-5
d_gene: TRBD1
v_gene: TRBV9

CDR3aa: CAISEGGAGSYEQYF
CDR3nt: TGTGCCATCAGTGAGGGTGGGGCAGGCTCCTACGAGCAGTACTTC
abundance: .
j_gene: TRBJ2-7
d_gene: .
v_gene: TRBV10-3

CDR3aa: CASTPGQGFNEKLFF
CDR3nt: TGTGCCAGTACCCCCGGACAGGGATTTAATGAAAAACTGTTTTTT
abundance: once
j_gene: TRBJ1-4
d_gene: TRBD1
v_gene: TRBV19

CDR3aa: CASGLFGETQYF
CDR3nt: TGTGCTAGTGGTTTGTTCGGGGAGACCCAGTACTTC
abundance: .
j_gene: TRBJ2-5
d_gene: .
v_gene: TRBV12-5